This TCR beta chain was sequenced in a study of blood T cell repertoires in COVID-19. Looking at the study overall: Samples came from the United States, Italy and Spain, spanning acute and convalescent COVID-19. The analysed material was cDNA or gDNA that came from T cells, B-cell-depleted T cells, or PBMCs.

Study processing details: Quantification of nucleated cells was approximated via reference gene primer amplification. Only in-frame clones appear in the TCRdb table, and some are missing; sequencing was by immunoSEQ multiplex PCR. That table is the source of V, J and clone size, and D and trimming were worked out from the DNA. The table lists under 250,000 clones, around three quarters of them singletons, with approximately 6% in the top ten. The CDR3 spans 16 residues. In germline, CDR1 is SGHTA, CDR2 FQGTGA. V lost 2 bases, J lost 0 bases, and 14 bases lay in between. The chain employs TRBV7-3 and TRBJ2-7, with D possibly matching TRBD2 (6 bases). The sequence was obtained from a woman in her 70s with acute or convalescent COVID-19. Material: peripheral blood. CDR3 in amino acids: CASSLLGGTSSYEQYF. In DNA form, the CDR3 reads TGTGCCAGCAGCTTACTCGGGGGTACAAGCTCCTACGAGCAGTACTTC.